The clone carrying this T cell receptor (beta chain) has more than one count but fewer than ten. MiXCR was run by TCRdb on the 5' RACE reads, yielding one entry per CDR3 protein. The table has around 130,000 distinct CDR3 sequences, roughly 15% seen once. This record comes from a study of CD8 T cells in ankylosing spondylitis. V gave up 4 bases and J gave up 2 bases; unmatched junction bases: 6. The germline V gene encodes CDR1 SGHRS and CDR2 YFSETQ. The CDR3 is made up of 16 amino acids. The V gene is TRBV5-1, the J gene TRBJ2-4, with TRBD1 matching 10 bases. The sequence was obtained from a female donor with ankylosing spondylitis or in good health (not recorded which). The specimen was blood, either unsorted or a sorted T cell fraction (not recorded which). In DNA, the CDR3 is TGCGCCAGCAGCGCGGGACAGGGGAGGACCAAAAACATTCAGTACTTC. It yields the protein CASSAGQGRTKNIQYF.